The sequence of this T cell receptor beta chain was determined in a study of T cells in localized non-small cell lung cancer. J gave up 7 bases and V 7 bases, and 13 bases lay outside the gene matches. Germline V gives CDR1 MDHEN, CDR2 SYDVKM. The CDR3 length is 15 residues. Method: immunoSEQ multiplex PCR; TCRdb's copy keeps in-frame clones and lacks some. The table records 20,000 to 25,000 clones, over 65% of them present only once. About this clone: The target antigen is unknown.

Study-wide results and limits: Appearances in adjacent lung were noted for a median roughly 58 of the top 100 tumor clones. In uninvolved adjacent lung, T cell clonality reached its highest value, exceeding tumor.

The source of this sequence is a woman aged 35 to 70 with stage II squamous cell lung carcinoma. This chain links TRBV28 with TRBJ1-5, with 7 positions matching TRBD1. The specimen comprised PBMCs, sampled before any cancer treatment. This CDR3 is CASNVPQGGNQPQHF. DNA of the CDR3: TGTGCCAGCAATGTACCCCAGGGGGGGAACCAGCCCCAGCATTTT.